One and the same sample provided the 25 T cell receptor beta chains below, sequenced in a study of T cell changes during pregnancy in multiple sclerosis. Here immunoSEQ multiplex PCR was the method, and the copy in TCRdb shows in-frame clones only, minus some. The sample lists fewer than 50,000 clones; 91% were seen once. The sample was CD8+ T cells from peripheral blood mononuclear cells, taken after pregnancy. The receptors shown here come from a female donor with multiple sclerosis, enrolled in a pregnancy study.

The CDR3 DNA reads as TGTGCCAGCAGCTGGGGGGGTCCCTACGAGCAGTACTTC. As protein: CASSWGGPYEQYF. J is TRBJ2-7 and V is TRBV5-4; 7 nucleotides align to TRBD2. This CDR3 has 13 residues. Trimming cost V 3 bases and J 2 bases; bases outside gene matches: 2. Germline-derived CDR1 and CDR2 are SGHNT and YYREEE (reference sequence).

This chain links TRBV9 with TRBJ1-2, with unresolved D. The CDR3 is 18 amino acids. Germline CDR1 SGDLS, CDR2 YYNGEE. V lost 0 bases, J lost 2 bases, and 20 bases lay in between. The DNA for the CDR3 is TGTGCCAGCAGCGTAGACGGGAACCGGGAGTTACTCAACTATGGCTACACCTTC. It is translated as CASSVDGNRELLNYGYTF. The whole variable domain, remainder taken from reference TRBV9 and TRBJ1-2, is DSGVTQTPKHLITATGQRVTLRCSPRSGDLSVYWYQQSLDQGLQFLIQYYNGEERAKGNILERFSAQQFPDLHSELNLSSLELGDSALYFCASSVDGNRELLNYGYTFGSGTRLTVV.

This chain uses TRBV9 with TRBJ1-1; D gene uncertain. Germline V CDR1 and CDR2: SGDLS, YYNGEE. This CDR3 comprises 16 residues. V lost 0 bases and J 0 bases, leaving 12 bases between the germline ends. The CDR3 protein is CASSVAYDTLNTEAFF. The CDR3 nucleotides read TGTGCCAGCAGCGTAGCTTACGACACCCTGAACACTGAAGCTTTCTTT.

The chain couples TRBV9 to TRBJ1-1; a weak D match, TRBD1 (6 bases). The CDR3 length is 15 residues. Germline V gene data show CDR1 as SGDLS and CDR2 as YYNGEE. V was pared by 3 bases and J by 4 bases, with 16 bases between. CDR3 DNA sequence: TGTGCCAGCAGCGCTGCAACAGGGTTGGTCACTGAAGCTTTCTTT. Protein sequence: CASSAATGLVTEAFF.

This clone was found once. J is TRBJ2-3 and V is TRBV27; the match to TRBD2 covers 7 bases. Trimming took 7 bases from V and 6 from J; bases not matched to a gene: 13. This CDR3 is 15 amino acids long. Germline assignment: CDR1 MNHEY and CDR2 SMNVEV (reference sequence). The DNA of the CDR3 is TGTGCCAGCACCCAACTAGCGAGGGGAGTGGATACGCAGTATTTT. The encoded protein is CASTQLARGVDTQYF.

The chain combines TRBV19 with TRBJ2-7, with 9 nucleotides matching TRBD1. V lost 5 bases, J lost 1 base, and 3 bases stayed unmatched. Germline CDR1 is LNHDA and CDR2 is SQIVND (reference sequence). The CDR3 runs to 14 residues. CDR3 bases: TGTGCCAGTAGTTACGGACAGGGGTCCTACGAGCAGTACTTC. Protein sequence: CASSYGQGSYEQYF. Using reference TRBV19 and TRBJ2-7 for the parts outside the CDR3, the full variable domain is DGGITQSPKYLFRKEGQNVTLSCEQNLNHDAMYWYRQDPGQGLRLIYYSQIVNDFQKGDIAEGYSVSREKKESFPLTVTSAQKNPTAFYLCASSYGQGSYEQYFGPGTRLTVT.

The chain uses TRBV27 and TRBJ2-3; 7 nucleotides line up with TRBD1. CDR3 size: 12 residues. The germline V gene has CDR1 MNHEY and CDR2 SMNVEV (reference sequence). V trimming: 5 bases; J trimming: 6 bases; junction bases outside the gene matches: 2. The CDR3 sequence is CASSPQGDTQYF. CDR3 coding DNA: TGTGCCAGCAGTCCACAGGGGGATACGCAGTATTTT.

This clone has only one observation. V is TRBV10-1 and J is TRBJ2-1; 8 bases are a match to TRBD1. Germline V gene lookup returns CDR1 WNHNN and CDR2 SYGVQD (reference sequence). Trimming removed 2 bases from V and 6 bases from J; junction bases left unmatched: 3. There are 14 residues in the CDR3. The CDR3 region is CASSEGQGGNEQFF. The CDR3 DNA reads as TGCGCCAGCAGTGAGGGACAGGGTGGCAATGAGCAGTTCTTC.

This chain links TRBV6-5 with TRBJ2-3, with a possible D match to TRBD1 (5 bases). Germline V gene lookup returns CDR1 MNHEY and CDR2 SVGAGI. The V gene lost 5 bases and the J gene lost 2 bases, with 8 bases spanning the gap. The CDR3 contains 13 residues. The CDR3 nucleotides are TGTGCCAGCAGTGTGACAGCCACAGATACGCAGTATTTT. Translated, it gives CASSVTATDTQYF.

The CDR3 nucleotides read TGTGCCAGCAGCGGTACTAGCGGGGGGACAGGCGGGGAGCTGTTTTTT. Amino acid sequence: CASSGTSGGTGGELFF. The rearrangement links TRBV9 to TRBJ2-2; TRBD2 matches at 12 bases. The CDR3 contains 16 residues. The junction had 7 bases not matched to a gene; V was cut back by 3 bases and J by 7 bases. Germline V gene sequence: CDR1 SGDLS, CDR2 YYNGEE.

The chain uses TRBV28 and TRBJ1-4; the match to TRBD1 covers 7 bases. Per the germline V gene, CDR1 is MDHEN and CDR2 is SYDVKM. With V trimmed by 5 bases and J by 8 bases, 14 bases remained unmatched. The CDR3 length is 16 residues. CDR3 in DNA: TGTGCCAGCAGTGAGCTAACACAGGGGCGCAGGGAAAAACTGTTTTTT. Residues: CASSELTQGRREKLFF.

V gene TRBV5-1 combines with J gene TRBJ1-1, with 8 positions matching TRBD1. CDR3 length: 15 amino acids. The trim removed 7 bases at V and 2 bases at J, leaving 10 bases unmatched. In germline, CDR1 is SGHRS, CDR2 YFSETQ. DNA of the CDR3: TGCGCCAGCGGGGGAAAGACAGGGGTCAACACTGAAGCTTTCTTT. This sequence encodes CASGGKTGVNTEAFF.

This chain uses TRBV4-1 with TRBJ1-1, with D uncertain. CDR3 length equals 16 residues. V shed 1 base and J shed 0 bases, with 12 bases lying between them. The V gene's germline CDR1 is MGHRA and CDR2 YSYEKL. CDR3 DNA sequence: TGCGCCAGCAGCCAAGCTTACAGAGTGATGAACACTGAAGCTTTCTTT. As protein: CASSQAYRVMNTEAFF.

The chain uses TRBV27 and TRBJ2-7; D remains unclear. From germline, CDR1 is MNHEY and CDR2 SMNVEV (reference sequence). The V end lost 0 bases, the J end lost 4 bases, and 7 bases lay between the germline ends. The CDR3 loop spans 13 amino acids. The DNA of the CDR3 is TGTGCCAGCAGTTTATCGTCGCGTTACGAGCAGTACTTC. This encodes CASSLSSRYEQYF.

This chain links TRBV5-1 with TRBJ2-1, with D possibly being TRBD2 (7 bases). Deletions cut 4 bases from V and 8 bases from J, with 13 bases between. Germline V gene data show CDR1 as SGHRS and CDR2 as YFSETQ. The CDR3 length is 13 residues. CDR3 residues: CASSPGGPDEQFF. CDR3 in DNA: TGCGCCAGCAGCCCCGGGGGGCCGGATGAGCAGTTCTTC.

The genes are TRBV7-2 and TRBJ2-5; no clear D. The CDR3 has 13 amino acids. CDR1 SGHTA and CDR2 FQGNSA come from the germline V gene. Trimming took 0 bases from V and 2 from J, leaving 4 bases between them. CDR3 sequence reads: CASSLAPQETQYF. The CDR3 DNA is TGTGCCAGCAGCTTAGCCCCGCAAGAGACCCAGTACTTC.

This chain connects TRBV4-1 to TRBJ2-7; D gene unclear. This CDR3 has 15 amino acids. V gave up 5 bases and J gave up 2 bases, with 16 bases separating them. The V gene's germline CDR1 is MGHRA and CDR2 YSYEKL. CDR3 region: CASSSGTGFTYEQYF. CDR3 in DNA: TGCGCCAGCAGCTCAGGCACCGGCTTTACCTACGAGCAGTACTTC.

The chain couples TRBV27 to TRBJ1-4; no definite D call. Germline V CDR1 and CDR2: MNHEY, SMNVEV (reference sequence). The CDR3 runs 15 residues. With 1 base removed from V and 1 base from J, the gap between germline ends came to 7 bases. The CDR3 loop is CASSLWAGTNEKLFF. The CDR3 nucleotides read TGTGCCAGCAGTTTATGGGCAGGAACTAATGAAAAACTGTTTTTT.

V gene TRBV14 combines with J gene TRBJ1-1, with 8 bases fitting TRBD1. J was trimmed by 1 base and V by 3 bases; bases with no gene match: 10. The CDR3 runs to 17 residues. Germline values: CDR1 SGHDN, CDR2 FVKESK. The CDR3 sequence is CASSQYRPGTGNTEAFF. CDR3 DNA: TGTGCCAGCAGCCAGTATCGTCCCGGGACAGGGAACACTGAAGCTTTCTTT.

This rearrangement joins TRBV6-5 to TRBJ2-7; 7 nucleotides align to TRBD1. The germline V gene encodes CDR1 MNHEY and CDR2 SVGAGI. The CDR3 is 15 amino acids. V shed 5 bases, J shed 5 bases, and the junction held 12 bases outside the gene matches. The CDR3, as DNA: TGTGCCAGCAGTCTCGTCTACAGGGGCCTGAACGAGCAGTACTTC. Amino acid sequence: CASSLVYRGLNEQYF.

This clone has a handful of counts. This chain uses TRBV6-5 with TRBJ1-5; D uncertain. The CDR3 extends over 14 amino acids. Trimming took 5 bases from V and 3 from J, leaving 11 bases between them. Germline V gene sequence: CDR1 MNHEY, CDR2 SVGAGI. The CDR3 DNA is TGTGCCAGCAGTGTCGAGGGTACCAATCAGCCCCAGCATTTT. Translated: CASSVEGTNQPQHF.

The chain couples TRBV7-6 to TRBJ2-5, with a weak D call TRBD1 (6 bases). The CDR3 has 13 amino acids. CDR1 and CDR2 (germline): SGHVS, FNYEAQ. Trimming pared 4 bases from V and 10 bases from J, leaving 16 bases between. The CDR3 sequence is CASSWETGLVQYF. CDR3 sequence (DNA): TGTGCCAGCAGCTGGGAAACAGGGCTGGTCCAGTACTTC.

This chain uses TRBV7-8 with TRBJ1-6, with D tentatively TRBD1 (5 bases). CDR1 and CDR2 from the germline V gene are SGHVS and FQNEAQ. The CDR3 runs to 13 residues. V was shortened by 3 bases and J by 9 bases, with 9 bases between the two germline ends. The CDR3 nucleotides are TGTGCCAGCAGCTTGGGGGGTGGTTCACCCCTCCACTTT. Protein: CASSLGGGSPLHF.

The chain carries TRBV6-1 and TRBJ2-2; 14 nucleotides align to TRBD2. CDR1 is MNHNS and CDR2 is SASEGT in the germline V gene. The CDR3 totals 15 residues. The V and J ends lost 8 bases and 4 bases, in that order; junction bases with no gene match: 3. CDR3 residues: CASPGLAGATGELFF. CDR3 DNA: TGTGCCAGCCCGGGACTAGCGGGGGCCACCGGGGAGCTGTTTTTT.

The chain employs TRBV2 and TRBJ1-4; 8 nucleotides line up with TRBD1. This CDR3 is built from 17 residues. The V gene end was trimmed by 4 bases and the J gene end by 4 bases; junction bases not matched to a gene: 11. Germline CDR1 SNHLY, CDR2 FYNNEI. CDR3: CASSVLSPGGDNEKLFF. For the CDR3, the DNA is TGTGCCAGCAGTGTCCTCAGTCCAGGGGGCGATAATGAAAAACTGTTTTTT.